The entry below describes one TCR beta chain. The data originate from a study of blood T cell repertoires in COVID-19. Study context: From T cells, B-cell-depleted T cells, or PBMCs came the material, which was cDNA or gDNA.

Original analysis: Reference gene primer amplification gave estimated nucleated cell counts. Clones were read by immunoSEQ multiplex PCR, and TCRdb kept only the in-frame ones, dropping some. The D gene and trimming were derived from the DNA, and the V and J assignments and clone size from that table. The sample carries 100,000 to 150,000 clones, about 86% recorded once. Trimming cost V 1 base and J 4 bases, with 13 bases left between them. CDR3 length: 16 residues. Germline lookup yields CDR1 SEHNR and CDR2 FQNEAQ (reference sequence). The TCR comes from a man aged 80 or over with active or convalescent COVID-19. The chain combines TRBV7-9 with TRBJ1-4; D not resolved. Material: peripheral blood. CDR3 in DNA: TGTGCCAGCAGCTTAGGCTTTGCGGATGGTAATGAAAAACTGTTTTTT. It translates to CASSLGFADGNEKLFF.